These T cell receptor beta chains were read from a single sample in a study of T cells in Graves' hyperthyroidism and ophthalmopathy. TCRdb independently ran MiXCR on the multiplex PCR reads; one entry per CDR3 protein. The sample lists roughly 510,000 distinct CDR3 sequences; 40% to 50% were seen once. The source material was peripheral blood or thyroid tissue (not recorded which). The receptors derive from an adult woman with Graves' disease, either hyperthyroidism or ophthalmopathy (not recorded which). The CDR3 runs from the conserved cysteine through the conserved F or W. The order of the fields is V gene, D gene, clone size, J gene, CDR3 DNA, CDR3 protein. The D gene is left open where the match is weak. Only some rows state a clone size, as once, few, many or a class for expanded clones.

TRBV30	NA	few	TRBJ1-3	TGTGCCTGGAGGCCAGCAGGGTACGGAAACACCATATATTTT	CAWRPAGYGNTIYF
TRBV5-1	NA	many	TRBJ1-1	TGCGCCAGCAGCTTTGGGGGGCGAGAAACTGAAGCTTTCTTT	CASSFGGRETEAFF
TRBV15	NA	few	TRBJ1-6	TGTGCCACCAGCAGAAAAGCGGGGGCGAATTCACCCCTCCACTTT	CATSRKAGANSPLHF
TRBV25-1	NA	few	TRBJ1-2	TGTGCCAGCAGTCCTAGGTCGGGTAGCGGCTACACCTTC	CASSPRSGSGYTF
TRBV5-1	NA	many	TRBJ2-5	TGCGCCAGCAGCTCCCCAGGACAGAAAGAGACCCAGTACTTC	CASSSPGQKETQYF
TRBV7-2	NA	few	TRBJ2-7	TGTGCCAGCAGTCCCACCTCCTACGAGCAGTACTTC	CASSPTSYEQYF
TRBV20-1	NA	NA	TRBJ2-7	TGCAGTGCTAGAGACGCGCAGAGATCCTACGAGCAGTACTTC	CSARDAQRSYEQYF
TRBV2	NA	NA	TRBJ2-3	TGTGCCAGCAGTGAAGAGGTGCTTAGCACAGATACGCAGTATTTT	CASSEEVLSTDTQYF
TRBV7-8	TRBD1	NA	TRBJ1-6	TGTGCCAGCAGCCTAGGACAGGGGCATCCTGGCTCACCCCTCCACTTT	CASSLGQGHPGSPLHF
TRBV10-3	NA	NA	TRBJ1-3	TGTGCCATCACCCCACAGGGTTCTGGAAACACCATATATTTT	CAITPQGSGNTIYF
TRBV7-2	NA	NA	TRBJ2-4	TGTGCCAGCAGCTTATCTCCCGGGGGCAACACTCAGTACTTC	CASSLSPGGNTQYF
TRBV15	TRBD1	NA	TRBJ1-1	TGTGCCACCAGCAGAGGACAGGGGGCGAGGATAAGGGCTTTCTTT	CATSRGQGARIRAFF
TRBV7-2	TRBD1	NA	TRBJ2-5	TGTGCCAGCAGCCGATTATATAACCCGACAGGGGGGGGCGAGACCCAGTACTTC	CASSRLYNPTGGGETQYF
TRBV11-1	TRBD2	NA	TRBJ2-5	TGTGCCAGCAGCTCCCAAGGACTAGCGGGGGGAGAGACCCAGTACTTC	CASSSQGLAGGETQYF
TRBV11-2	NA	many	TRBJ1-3	TGTGCCAGCAGCTTACAGGGGCAAATTGGAAACACCATATATTTT	CASSLQGQIGNTIYF
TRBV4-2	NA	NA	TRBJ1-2	TGTGCCAGCAGCTTGGAGAGGTTCGGCGGCTACACCTTC	CASSLERFGGYTF
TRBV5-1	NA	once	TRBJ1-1	TGTGCCAGCAGCCAAGATCTAGTGGAGATCACTGAAGCTTTCTTT	CASSQDLVEITEAFF
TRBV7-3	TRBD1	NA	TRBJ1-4	TGTGCCAGCAGTTCCGGGGACAGGGGCGGAAAACTGTTTTTT	CASSSGDRGGKLFF
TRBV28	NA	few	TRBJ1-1	TGTGCCAGCAGAACCCCTGGAGGGGTTACTGAAGCTTTCTTT	CASRTPGGVTEAFF
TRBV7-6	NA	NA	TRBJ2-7	TGTGCCAGCAGGAGGGTGTCCGAGCAGTACTTC	CASRRVSEQYF
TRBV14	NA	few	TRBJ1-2	TGTGCCAGCAGCCAAAGGACACACTATGGCTACACCTTC	CASSQRTHYGYTF
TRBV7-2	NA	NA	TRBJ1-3	TGTGCCAGCAGCACCCCACAGGGTAGAGGAGGAAACACCATATATTTT	CASSTPQGRGGNTIYF
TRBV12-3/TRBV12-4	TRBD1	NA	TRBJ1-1	TGTGCCAGCAGTTTAGCCACAGGGGGCCTCACTGAAGCTTTCTTT	CASSLATGGLTEAFF
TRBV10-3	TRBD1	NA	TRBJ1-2	TGTGCCATCAGTGAAGGGAGGACAGGACTTGGCTACACCTTC	CAISEGRTGLGYTF
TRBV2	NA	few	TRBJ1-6	TGTGCCAGCAGTGAAATGGGCCCAACTCTCCACTTT	CASSEMGPTLHF
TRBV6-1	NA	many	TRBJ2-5	TGTGCCAGCAGTCCAAGACCAGAGACCCAGTACTTC	CASSPRPETQYF
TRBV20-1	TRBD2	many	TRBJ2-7	TGCAGTGTCTTGGAAGGCCTAGCGGGAGACTACGAGCAGTACTTC	CSVLEGLAGDYEQYF
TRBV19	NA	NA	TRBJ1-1	TGTGCCAGTAGTGCAGACACGGACACTGAAGCTTTCTTT	CASSADTDTEAFF
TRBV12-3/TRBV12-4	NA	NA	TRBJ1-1	TGTGCCAGCAGCCCTAGGCAGGGTCGACCCGGCACTGAAGCTTTCTTT	CASSPRQGRPGTEAFF
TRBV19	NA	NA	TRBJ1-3	TGTGCCAGCGGGAGGGGAACCTCTGGAAACACCATATATTTT	CASGRGTSGNTIYF
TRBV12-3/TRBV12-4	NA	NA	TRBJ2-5	TGTGCCAGCAGTGGACAGCCTGTCAGAGGGACCCAGTACTTC	CASSGQPVRGTQYF
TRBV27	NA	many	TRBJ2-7	TGTGCCAGCAGTTCAGGGGCGTTC	CASSSGAF
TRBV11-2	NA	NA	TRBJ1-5	TGTGCCAGCAGCTTAGTTCCAGGGGAGGTTCAGCCCCAGCATTTT	CASSLVPGEVQPQHF
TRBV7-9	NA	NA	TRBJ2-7	TGTGCCAGCAGTGCTAGACCCCAGTTGGGGGCCTACGAGCAGTACTTC	CASSARPQLGAYEQYF
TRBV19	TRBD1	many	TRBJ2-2	TGTGCCAGTAGTCTTCCTCCCGGGACAGGGTACGGGGAGCTGTTTTTT	CASSLPPGTGYGELFF
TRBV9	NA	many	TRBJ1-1	TGTGCCAGCAGCACCGAGGTAGGGACAGCTTTCTTT	CASSTEVGTAFF
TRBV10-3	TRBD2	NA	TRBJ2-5	TGTGCCATCAGAGGACTAGCGGGAGAAGAGACCCAGTACTTC	CAIRGLAGEETQYF
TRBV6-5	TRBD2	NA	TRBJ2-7	TGTGCCACCTCGAGGCTAGCGGGAGCCTACGAGCAGTACTTC	CATSRLAGAYEQYF
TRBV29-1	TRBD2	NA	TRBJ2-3	TGCAGCGTAGGTGGGAGGGCCAAGGGGATAGTCACAGATACGCAGTATTTT	CSVGGRAKGIVTDTQYF
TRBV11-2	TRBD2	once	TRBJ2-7	TGTGCCAGCAGTCCAAAGCGCGTCGGACTAGAGCGTGCCGGGGAGCAGTACTTC	CASSPKRVGLERAGEQYF
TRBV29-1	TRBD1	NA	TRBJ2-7	TGCAGCGTTTGGGGACAGGGCCGCGAGCAGTACTTC	CSVWGQGREQYF
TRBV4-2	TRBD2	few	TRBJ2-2	TGTGCCAGCAGCCAAGAGGCGCTAGCGGGAATCACCGGGGAGCTGTTTTTT	CASSQEALAGITGELFF
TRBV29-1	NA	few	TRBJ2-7	TGCAGCGTTGTAAGGGGTTCTTACGAGCAGTACTTC	CSVVRGSYEQYF